Each of the 25 T cell receptor beta chains below was sequenced from the same sample in a study of blood T cell repertoires in COVID-19. TCRdb's copy holds only in-frame clones and misses some; the assay was immunoSEQ multiplex PCR. The sample holds a few hundred thousand clones, roughly 89% seen once. The sequenced sample consisted of PBMCs or T cells enriched from blood (not recorded which). The source of these receptors is a woman in her forties or fifties who had recovered from COVID-19.

J is TRBJ2-2 and V is TRBV30; D ambiguous. Trimming shortened V by 0 bases and J by 1 base, and 9 bases separated the two germline ends. CDR1 is GTSNPN and CDR2 is SVGIG in the germline V gene (reference sequence). The CDR3 covers 15 residues. The chain's CDR3 is CAWSVPDLNTGELFF. The DNA for the CDR3 is TGTGCCTGGAGTGTTCCAGACTTGAACACCGGGGAGCTGTTTTTT.

The chain joins TRBV6-1 to TRBJ2-1; the D gene is possibly TRBD1 (5 bases). CDR3 length: 15 residues. Between the trimmed V and J ends, which lost 3 bases and 1 base, there was a span of 10 bases. CDR1 MNHNS and CDR2 SASEGT come from the germline V gene. CDR3 bases: TGTGCCAGCAGTGAGTCAGGGAATTCCTACAATGAGCAGTTCTTC. Translation gives CASSESGNSYNEQFF.

This rearrangement joins TRBV10-3 to TRBJ1-1; a weak D match, TRBD1 (5 bases). The CDR3 contains 16 residues. Trimming took 7 bases from V and 6 from J, leaving 24 bases between them. Germline V gene lookup returns CDR1 ENHRY and CDR2 SYGVKD. This chain's CDR3 is CAIKAGQGGDLAEAFF. The CDR3 DNA reads as TGTGCCATCAAGGCCGGTCAGGGCGGGGACCTCGCTGAAGCTTTCTTT.

The chain links TRBV29-1 to TRBJ1-2; 9 bases are a match to TRBD1. The ends lost 6 bases at V and 7 bases at J; junction bases unmatched: 12. Germline V gene sequence: CDR1 SQVTM, CDR2 ANQGSEA. This CDR3 region has 14 residues. CDR3 DNA sequence: TGCAGCGTCAGGCCGGGACAGGGATTTGGTGGCTACACCTTC. This codes for CSVRPGQGFGGYTF.

This clone was counted a single time. The DNA for the CDR3 is TGTGCCAGTAGTATTCTGAAAAGGGGGTTTTTCGATGGCTACACCTTC. It encodes CASSILKRGFFDGYTF. The chain has TRBV19 and TRBJ1-2; a weak D match, TRBD1 (6 bases). This CDR3 has 16 residues. With 3 bases removed from V and 6 bases from J, the gap between germline ends came to 20 bases. Per germline, CDR1 LNHDA and CDR2 SQIVND (reference sequence). Using reference TRBV19 and TRBJ1-2 for the parts outside the CDR3, the full variable domain is DGGITQSPKYLFRKEGQNVTLSCEQNLNHDAMYWYRQDPGQGLRLIYYSQIVNDFQKGDIAEGYSVSREKKESFPLTVTSAQKNPTAFYLCASSILKRGFFDGYTFGSGTRLTVV.

J is TRBJ1-6 and V is TRBV25-1; unclear D gene. The V end lost 5 bases, the J end lost 7 bases, and 9 bases lay between the germline ends. The CDR3 has 13 amino acids. Germline CDR1 and CDR2: MGHDK and SYGVNS. The CDR3 reads CASSLPGNSPLHF. The DNA for the CDR3 is TGTGCCAGCAGTCTCCCGGGGAATTCACCCCTCCACTTT.

This chain links TRBV7-9 with TRBJ1-4, with D perhaps matching TRBD1 (5 bases). The CDR3 is made up of 14 amino acids. Germline CDR1 SEHNR, CDR2 FQNEAQ (reference sequence). V was shortened by 5 bases and J by 4 bases, with 11 bases between the two germline ends. CDR3 sequence: CASSLQGINEKLFF. DNA for the CDR3: TGTGCCAGCAGCCTGCAGGGAATTAATGAAAAACTGTTTTTT.

This sequence joins TRBV27 and TRBJ1-6, with D perhaps TRBD1 (5 bases). Germline loops: CDR1 MNHEY, CDR2 SMNVEV (reference sequence). V was cut by 6 bases and J by 7 bases, with 13 bases left in between. The CDR3 covers 14 residues. The CDR3 coding sequence is TGTGCCAGCAGGATCGGGACTCCGAATTCACCCCTCCACTTT. Protein: CASRIGTPNSPLHF.

The chain recombines TRBV6-1 with TRBJ1-3; TRBD1 aligns across 10 bases. The CDR3 loop spans 16 amino acids. V was pared by 4 bases and J by 0 bases, with 3 bases of the junction left unmatched. Germline V gene lookup returns CDR1 MNHNS and CDR2 SASEGT. CDR3 residues: CASSGTGGSSGNTIYF. The CDR3, as DNA: TGTGCCAGCAGTGGGACAGGGGGAAGCTCTGGAAACACCATATATTTT.

Concerning this clone: The same CDR3 also results from other DNA sequences found in this sample. The CDR3 spells CASSGTENQPQHF. CDR3 DNA sequence: TGTGCCAGCAGCGGAACAGAGAATCAGCCCCAGCATTTT. J is TRBJ1-5 and V is TRBV2; D remains ambiguous. V was shortened by 6 bases and J by 4 bases, with 10 bases between the two germline ends. The length of the CDR3 is 13 residues. Germline V gene sequence: CDR1 SNHLY, CDR2 FYNNEI.

This rearrangement joins TRBV11-2 to TRBJ1-3; TRBD1 is a possible D gene (5 bases). This CDR3 spans 16 amino acids. The germline CDR1 and CDR2 sequences are SGHAT and FQNNGV. The V end lost 0 bases, the J end lost 0 bases, and 9 bases lay between the germline ends. As DNA, the CDR3 is TGTGCCAGCAGCTTAGATTGGGGGGTCTCTGGAAACACCATATATTTT. Translating gives CASSLDWGVSGNTIYF. Full variable domain (outside the CDR3, taken from reference TRBV11-2 and TRBJ1-3): EAGVAQSPRYKIIEKRQSVAFWCNPISGHATLYWYQQILGQGPKLLIQFQNNGVVDDSQLPKDRFSAERLKGVDSTLKIQPAKLEDSAVYLCASSLDWGVSGNTIYFGEGSWLTVV.

This chain connects TRBV21-1 to TRBJ2-5; TRBD2, the table's D call, lacks a check against the DNA. TRBV21-1 is deemed a pseudogene. This CDR3 is built from 19 residues. CDR3 region: CASRNVGAGLDLKQETQYF. The DNA of the CDR3 is TGTGCCAGCAGAAACGTTGGTGCGGGACTAGACTTAAAACAAGAGACCCAGTACTTC.

The DNA for the CDR3 is TGTGCCAGCAGCCTCACGGGACAGCAGTACAATGAGCAGTTCTTC. Its translation: CASSLTGQQYNEQFF. The rearrangement joins TRBV11-3 to TRBJ2-1; 7 bases are a match to TRBD1. Germline V gene data show CDR1 as SGHNT and CDR2 as YENEEA. This CDR3 is built from 15 residues. The trim removed 5 bases at V and 4 bases at J, leaving 8 bases unmatched.

V and J are TRBV10-2 and TRBJ2-3; 7 nucleotides line up with TRBD2. The CDR3 contains 19 residues. V was pared by 4 bases and J by 1 base, with 17 bases of the junction left unmatched. Germline CDR1 is WSHSY and CDR2 is SAAADI. The CDR3 nucleotides are TGCGCCAGCAGTGTGAGGGAGCCTTCGGCGGGGGTCCGCACAGATACGCAGTATTTT. As protein: CASSVREPSAGVRTDTQYF.

The chain's CDR3 is CASSYDPGQGYEQYF. CDR3 nucleotides: TGCGCCAGCAGCTATGATCCGGGACAGGGCTACGAGCAGTACTTC. The chain couples TRBV5-1 to TRBJ2-7; 9 nucleotides match TRBD1. The V and J ends lost 3 bases and 3 bases, in that order; junction bases with no gene match: 7. This CDR3 has 15 residues. Germline CDR1 reads SGHRS; CDR2 reads YFSETQ.

The chain combines TRBV5-1 with TRBJ1-4; 7 bases align to TRBD1. The trim removed 3 bases at V and 3 bases at J, leaving 5 bases unmatched. Germline V gene data show CDR1 as SGHRS and CDR2 as YFSETQ. The CDR3 has 15 amino acids. DNA of the CDR3: TGCGCCAGCAGCTCTCTTGGGACAGCTAATGAAAAACTGTTTTTT. Amino acids: CASSSLGTANEKLFF. The variable domain in full, completed from reference TRBV5-1 and TRBJ1-4, reads KAGVTQTPRYLIKTRGQQVTLSCSPISGHRSVSWYQQTPGQGLQFLFEYFSETQRNKGNFPGRFSGRQFSNSRSEMNVSTLELGDSALYLCASSSLGTANEKLFFGSGTQLSVL.

This sequence joins TRBV6-5 and TRBJ2-2; TRBD2 agrees at 8 bases. V dropped 6 bases and J dropped 9; count of bases not matched to a gene: 6. The germline CDR1 and CDR2 sequences are MNHEY and SVGAGI. CDR3 size: 13 residues. This CDR3 reads CASRRPGGWELFF. In DNA form, the CDR3 reads TGTGCCAGCAGAAGACCGGGGGGGTGGGAGCTGTTTTTT.

The chain uses TRBV9 and TRBJ2-3; D remains ambiguous. The CDR3 is made up of 14 amino acids. CDR1 and CDR2 (germline): SGDLS, YYNGEE. The germline V and J ends were trimmed by 2 bases and 0 bases, with 7 bases remaining between them. The CDR3 sequence: CASSVEISTDTQYF. CDR3 in DNA: TGTGCCAGCAGCGTGGAGATTAGCACAGATACGCAGTATTTT.

This clone is a singleton in its sample. The genes are TRBV6-2 or TRBV6-3 and TRBJ1-5; no reliable D call. V was cut by 2 bases and J by 7 bases, with 15 bases left in between. The CDR3 has 15 amino acids. Germline CDR1 and CDR2: MNHEY and SVGEGT. CDR3 DNA sequence: TGTGCCAGCAGTTACGGAGATCTGGGCGGGCAGCCCCAGCATTTT. Protein sequence: CASSYGDLGGQPQHF.

The rearrangement joins TRBV6-4 to TRBJ2-1; 12 positions match TRBD1. Trimming removed 11 bases from V and 10 bases from J; junction bases left unmatched: 6. From germline, CDR1 is MRHNA and CDR2 SNTAGT. The CDR3 is 12 amino acids. Written as DNA, the CDR3 is TGTGCCCCCCCGGGGACAGGGGGCGAGCAGTTCTTC. Translation gives CAPPGTGGEQFF.

The V gene is TRBV9, the J gene TRBJ2-2; D may be TRBD2 (5 bases). Germline V CDR1 and CDR2: SGDLS, YYNGEE. The CDR3 runs to 14 residues. V was trimmed by 4 bases and J by 5 bases, leaving 12 bases between them. The CDR3 DNA follows: TGTGCCAGCAGCCGCCCCGAGGGTACCGGGGAGCTGTTTTTT. Translation: CASSRPEGTGELFF.

The chain recombines TRBV3-1 (or the pseudogene TRBV3-2) with TRBJ1-1; weak D call: TRBD1 (5 bases). The germline V gene has CDR1 LGHDT and CDR2 YNNKEL (reference sequence). V gave up 4 bases and J gave up 3 bases, with 15 bases separating them. The CDR3 length is 15 residues. As DNA, the CDR3 is TGTGCCAGCAGCCCTGGGGGGGAACGGGACACTGAAGCTTTCTTT. Translating it yields CASSPGGERDTEAFF.

This chain links TRBV6-5 with TRBJ2-3, with TRBD2 matching over 8 bases. The CDR3 spans 15 residues. Germline V CDR1 and CDR2: MNHEY, SVGAGI. V gave up 5 bases and J gave up 2 bases; unmatched junction bases: 6. CDR3 DNA: TGTGCCAGCAGTCAGGCTAGCGGGTACACAGATACGCAGTATTTT. Translation: CASSQASGYTDTQYF.

The chain combines TRBV4-1 with TRBJ1-2, with D perhaps matching TRBD1 (6 bases). This CDR3 region has 15 residues. Germline V gene lookup returns CDR1 MGHRA and CDR2 YSYEKL. Trimming pared 1 base from V and 4 bases from J, leaving 13 bases between. This CDR3 reads CASSQGPGAIYGYTF. DNA for the CDR3: TGCGCCAGCAGCCAAGGTCCAGGGGCCATCTATGGCTACACCTTC.

The chain employs TRBV23-1 and TRBJ1-5; no firm D call. TRBV23-1 is filed as an ORF, its function uncertain. The length of the CDR3 is 12 residues. Between the trimmed V and J ends, which lost 5 bases and 3 bases, there was a span of 5 bases. The CDR3 sequence: CASSDTNQPQHF. CDR3 nucleotide sequence: TGCGCCAGCAGTGACACCAATCAGCCCCAGCATTTT.